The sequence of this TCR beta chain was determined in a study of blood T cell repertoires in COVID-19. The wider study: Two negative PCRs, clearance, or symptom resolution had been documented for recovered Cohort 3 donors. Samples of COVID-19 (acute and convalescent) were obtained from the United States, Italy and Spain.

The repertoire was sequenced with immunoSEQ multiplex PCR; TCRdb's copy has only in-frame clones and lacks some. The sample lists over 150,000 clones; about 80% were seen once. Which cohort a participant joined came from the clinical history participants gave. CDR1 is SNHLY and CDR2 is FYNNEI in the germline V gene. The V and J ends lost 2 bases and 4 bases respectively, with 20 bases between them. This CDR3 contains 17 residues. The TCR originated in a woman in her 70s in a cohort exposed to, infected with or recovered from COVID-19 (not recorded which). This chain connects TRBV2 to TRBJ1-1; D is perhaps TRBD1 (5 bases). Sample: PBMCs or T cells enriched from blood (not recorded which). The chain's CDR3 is CASSESQGFYFGTEAFF. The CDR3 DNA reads TGTGCCAGCAGTGAATCCCAGGGATTCTATTTTGGCACTGAAGCTTTCTTT.